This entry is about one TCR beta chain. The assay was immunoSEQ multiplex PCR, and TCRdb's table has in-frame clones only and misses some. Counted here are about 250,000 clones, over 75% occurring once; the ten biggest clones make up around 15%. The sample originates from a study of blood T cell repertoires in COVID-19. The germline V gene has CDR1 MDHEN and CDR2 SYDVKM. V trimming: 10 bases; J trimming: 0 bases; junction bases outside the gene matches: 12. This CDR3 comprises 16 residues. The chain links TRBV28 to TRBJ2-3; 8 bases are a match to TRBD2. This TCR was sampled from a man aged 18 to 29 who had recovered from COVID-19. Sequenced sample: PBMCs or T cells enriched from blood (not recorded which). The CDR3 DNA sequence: TGTGCCACCCTGGTAGGGGCGGGGGGAAGCACAGATACGCAGTATTTT. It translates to CATLVGAGGSTDTQYF. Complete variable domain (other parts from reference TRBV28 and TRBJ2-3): DVKVTQSSRYLVKRTGEKVFLECVQDMDHENMFWYRQDPGLGLRLIYFSYDVKMKEKGDIPEGYSVSREKKERFSLILESASTNQTSMYLCATLVGAGGSTDTQYFGPGTRLTVL.